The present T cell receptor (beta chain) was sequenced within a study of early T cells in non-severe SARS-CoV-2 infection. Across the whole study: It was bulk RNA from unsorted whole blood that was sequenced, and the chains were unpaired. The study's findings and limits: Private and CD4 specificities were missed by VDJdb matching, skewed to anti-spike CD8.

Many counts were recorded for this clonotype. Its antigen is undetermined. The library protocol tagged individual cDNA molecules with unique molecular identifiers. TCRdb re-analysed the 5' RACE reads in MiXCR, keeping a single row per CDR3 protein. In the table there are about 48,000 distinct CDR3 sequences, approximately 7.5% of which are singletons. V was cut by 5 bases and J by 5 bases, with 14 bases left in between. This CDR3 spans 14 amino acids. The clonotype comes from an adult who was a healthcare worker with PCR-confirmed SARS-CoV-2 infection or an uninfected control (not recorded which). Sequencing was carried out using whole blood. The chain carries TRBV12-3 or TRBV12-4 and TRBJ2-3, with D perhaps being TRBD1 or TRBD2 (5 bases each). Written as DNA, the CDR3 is TGTGCCAGCAGTCCCCCCGGGGCGAGAGATACGCAGTATTTT. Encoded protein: CASSPPGARDTQYF.